The 23 T cell receptor beta chains in this list originate from one sample, sequenced in a study of control samples from healthy donors and cancer patients. The protocol was immunoSEQ multiplex PCR, while the TCRdb copy is restricted to in-frame clones and leaves out a portion. The repertoire includes under 200,000 clones, approximately 94% of them detected once, and around 8.5% sits in the top ten. The sample consisted of blood. Receptor source: a woman in her thirties or forties in good health.

A single count supports this clone. This chain uses TRBV19 with TRBJ1-2, with D possibly being TRBD1 (5 bases). The germline V gene encodes CDR1 LNHDA and CDR2 SQIVND (reference sequence). There are 13 residues in the CDR3. The V end lost 2 bases, the J end lost 8 bases, and 12 bases lay between the germline ends. CDR3 in DNA: TGTGCCAGTAGTATAAAGTGGGGCCGCGGCTACACCTTC. This sequence encodes CASSIKWGRGYTF.

The J gene is TRBJ1-2, the V gene TRBV5-8; D not certain. CDR1 and CDR2 (germline): SGHTS, YDEGEE. The CDR3 totals 13 residues. Trimming shortened V by 0 bases and J by 4 bases, and 7 bases separated the two germline ends. CDR3: CASSLGQIYGYTF. CDR3 nucleotide sequence: TGTGCCAGCAGCTTGGGGCAAATCTATGGCTACACCTTC.

J is TRBJ2-5 and V is TRBV15, with 8 bases lining up with TRBD2. Germline loops: CDR1 LNHNV, CDR2 YYDKDF (reference sequence). The J segment lost 3 bases and the V segment lost 1 base, leaving 4 bases of the junction unmatched. This CDR3 is built from 15 residues. CDR3 region: CATSRVAGGEETQYF. The CDR3 nucleotides are TGTGCCACCAGCAGAGTGGCGGGAGGTGAAGAGACCCAGTACTTC.

This rearrangement joins TRBV4-1 to TRBJ2-2; TRBD1 matches 7 bases. This CDR3 region has 18 residues. V lost 3 bases, J lost 2 bases, and 12 bases stayed unmatched. CDR1 is MGHRA and CDR2 is YSYEKL in the germline V gene. Here the CDR3 reads CASSHLILRTGNTGELFF. In DNA, the CDR3 is TGCGCCAGCAGCCATTTGATACTCAGGACAGGCAACACCGGGGAGCTGTTTTTT.

The rearrangement joins TRBV7-9 to TRBJ1-2; no reliable D call. The CDR3 sequence is 14 residues long. Germline lookup yields CDR1 SEHNR and CDR2 FQNEAQ (reference sequence). Between the trimmed V and J ends, which lost 1 base and 6 bases, there was a span of 12 bases. CDR3 in amino acids: CASSLVLRGNGYTF. In nucleotides, the CDR3 is TGTGCCAGCAGCTTAGTTCTGCGCGGAAATGGCTACACCTTC.

The chain has TRBV7-8 and TRBJ1-6, with TRBD1 as a possible D gene (5 bases). The germline gives CDR1 SGHVS, CDR2 FQNEAQ. Trimming removed 5 bases from V and 9 bases from J, with 20 bases in between. The CDR3 is made up of 16 amino acids. CDR3 residues: CASSPLTAQGSSPLHF. The DNA for the CDR3 is TGTGCCAGCAGCCCTCTCACCGCGCAGGGTAGTTCACCCCTCCACTTT.

J is TRBJ1-3 and V is TRBV3-1 (or the pseudogene TRBV3-2), with D uncertain. Trimming shortened V by 1 base and J by 0 bases, and 7 bases separated the two germline ends. Looked up from germline, CDR1 is LGHDT and CDR2 is YNNKEL (reference sequence). The CDR3 length is 15 residues. The CDR3 region is CASSQGRNSGNTIYF. CDR3 nucleotide sequence: TGTGCCAGCAGCCAAGGCCGAAACTCTGGAAACACCATATATTTT.

The rearrangement joins TRBV2 to TRBJ2-3; D could derive from TRBD1 or TRBD2 (5 bases each). Germline V CDR1 and CDR2: SNHLY, FYNNEI. The V end was cut by 4 bases, the J end by 4 bases, with 6 bases between. The CDR3 is 12 residues long. The CDR3 loop reads CASSVGADTQYF. Here the CDR3 DNA reads TGTGCCAGCAGTGTGGGGGCAGATACGCAGTATTTT.

V is TRBV6-2 or TRBV6-3 and J is TRBJ1-1, with no clear D. The CDR3 is 15 amino acids. The germline V gene encodes CDR1 MNHEY and CDR2 SVGEGT. V was clipped by 2 bases and J by 0 bases, with 10 bases between them. The CDR3 nucleotides are TGTGCCAGCAGTTACGGTCGGCTAGTGAACACTGAAGCTTTCTTT. Translated: CASSYGRLVNTEAFF.

The chain has TRBV3-1 (or the pseudogene TRBV3-2) and TRBJ1-2; 7 bases line up with TRBD1. Germline V lookup: CDR1 LGHDT, CDR2 YNNKEL (reference sequence). The CDR3 sequence is 20 residues long. After removal of 1 base from V and 2 bases from J, the junction contained 19 bases not matched to a gene. The CDR3 DNA sequence: TGTGCCAGCAGCCAAGGGGTAAGGCCGGGACAGCCCTTGAGGAACTATGGCTACACCTTC. It codes for CASSQGVRPGQPLRNYGYTF.

V and J are TRBV6-5 and TRBJ1-1; 8 nucleotides line up with TRBD1. The trim removed 6 bases at V and 0 bases at J, leaving 3 bases unmatched. There are 14 residues in the CDR3. Germline V CDR1 and CDR2: MNHEY, SVGAGI. The CDR3 DNA follows: TGTGCCAGCAGACCGACAGGGGTGAACACTGAAGCTTTCTTT. It codes for CASRPTGVNTEAFF.

This sequence joins TRBV9 and TRBJ2-2; D uncertain. V lost 4 bases and J lost 8, with 15 bases in between. CDR1 and CDR2 (germline): SGDLS, YYNGEE. The CDR3 extends over 14 amino acids. The CDR3 loop reads CASSPLVVGGELFF. In nucleotides, the CDR3 is TGTGCCAGCAGCCCGTTGGTGGTTGGAGGGGAGCTGTTTTTT.

The chain has TRBV5-4 and TRBJ1-3; D perhaps matches TRBD1 (5 bases). CDR3 size: 18 residues. The V gene's germline CDR1 is SGHNT and CDR2 YYREEE (reference sequence). The V gene lost 0 bases and the J gene lost 0 bases, with 16 bases spanning the gap. The CDR3 nucleotides read TGTGCCAGCAGCTTGGGCGGGGTCGGGGGGAGCTCTGGAAACACCATATATTTT. It encodes CASSLGGVGGSSGNTIYF.

The chain links TRBV6-5 to TRBJ2-3, with TRBD2 matching 7 bases. Germline lookup yields CDR1 MNHEY and CDR2 SVGAGI. The CDR3 is made up of 15 amino acids. The ends lost 5 bases at V and 0 bases at J; junction bases unmatched: 5. The CDR3 sequence: CASSQTSPSTDTQYF. The DNA of the CDR3 is TGTGCCAGCAGTCAGACTAGCCCTAGCACAGATACGCAGTATTTT.

This clone was seen a single time. This chain joins TRBV4-1 and TRBJ2-3; D tentatively reads TRBD1 or TRBD2 (6 bases each). Germline CDR1 MGHRA, CDR2 YSYEKL. This CDR3 has 14 residues. Trimming took 4 bases from V and 3 from J, leaving 11 bases between them. The CDR3 loop reads CASSPKGGTDTQYF. CDR3 nucleotides: TGCGCCAGCAGCCCCAAGGGGGGAACAGATACGCAGTATTTT.

The V gene is TRBV10-1, the J gene TRBJ1-1; D is unresolved. Germline CDR1 WNHNN, CDR2 SYGVQD (reference sequence). The V gene lost 5 bases and the J gene lost 2 bases, with 9 bases spanning the gap. The CDR3 spans 13 residues. CDR3 coding DNA: TGCGCCAGCAGTTCTTCTAGAAACACTGAAGCTTTCTTT. It yields the protein CASSSSRNTEAFF.

Here the CDR3 reads CASSQEYSPGLNSYEQYF. In DNA, the CDR3 is TGCGCCAGCAGCCAAGAGTATTCACCGGGCCTAAACTCCTACGAGCAGTACTTC. The V call is TRBV4-3, the J call TRBJ2-7; the D is unclear. Germline CDR1 and CDR2: LGHNA and YSLEER. Between the trimmed V and J ends, which lost 0 bases and 0 bases, there was a span of 18 bases. CDR3 length equals 18 residues.

V is TRBV2 and J is TRBJ2-3; D remains ambiguous. Germline assignment: CDR1 SNHLY and CDR2 FYNNEI. The CDR3 is made up of 15 amino acids. V dropped 4 bases and J dropped 1 base, with 12 bases sitting between them. CDR3: CASSVLGIGTDTQYF. Here the CDR3 DNA reads TGTGCCAGCAGTGTTTTGGGGATTGGCACAGATACGCAGTATTTT.

The chain combines TRBV9 with TRBJ1-2; no definite D call. The germline V and J ends were trimmed by 0 bases and 5 bases, with 11 bases remaining between them. The CDR3 covers 14 residues. Per the germline V gene, CDR1 is SGDLS and CDR2 is YYNGEE. CDR3 in DNA: TGTGCCAGCAGCGTAGATTCCGGTTTTTATGGCTACACCTTC. This translates into CASSVDSGFYGYTF.

V gene TRBV11-2 combines with J gene TRBJ1-4, with TRBD1 matching over 8 bases. Germline values: CDR1 SGHAT, CDR2 FQNNGV. Trimming removed 5 bases from V and 12 bases from J; junction bases left unmatched: 5. This CDR3 has 12 residues. CDR3 region: CASSVDRGELFF. The CDR3 DNA sequence: TGTGCCAGCAGCGTCGACAGGGGAGAACTGTTTTTT.

The chain couples TRBV6-1 to TRBJ2-5; no clear D. This CDR3 is built from 15 residues. The V and J ends lost 2 bases and 1 base respectively, with 11 bases between them. Per the germline V gene, CDR1 is MNHNS and CDR2 is SASEGT. The CDR3, as DNA: TGTGCCAGCAGTGAAAGCGAATTTTTCCAAGAGACCCAGTACTTC. This translates into CASSESEFFQETQYF.

The rearrangement links TRBV12-5 to TRBJ2-1; D is ambiguous. Per the germline V gene, CDR1 is LGHNT and CDR2 is FRNRAP. This CDR3 spans 14 amino acids. CDR3 region: CASVWVSSYNEQFF. The CDR3 DNA is TGTGCCTCAGTTTGGGTTAGCTCCTACAATGAGCAGTTCTTC.

This chain joins TRBV6-5 and TRBJ1-2; no definite D call. Germline V gene sequence: CDR1 MNHEY, CDR2 SVGAGI. CDR3 size: 15 residues. V lost 0 bases to trimming and J lost 4 bases, with 12 bases between them. The CDR3 reads CASSYSTHGIYGYTF. CDR3 nucleotides: TGTGCCAGCAGTTACTCGACCCACGGCATCTATGGCTACACCTTC.